Listed below are T cell receptor beta chains from one sample, sequenced in a study of T cell repertoires in cytomegalovirus infection. Each CDR3 protein is one row after TCRdb ran MiXCR on the reads. Of about 100,000 distinct CDR3 sequences in the sample, approximately 15% are singletons; the top ten hold 8% to 9.5%. Sequencing was carried out using PBMCs. These receptors all come from a human donor in good health (CMV status not recorded). Some clones in this sample may be carry-over from other donors' samples. The CDR3 runs from the conserved cysteine through the conserved F or W. Each record gives: V gene, J gene, D gene, clone size, CDR3 protein, CDR3 DNA. A D gene is named only where the DNA matches it firmly. Size is stated for part of the rows, as once, few or many counts, or as a class when the clone is expanded.

TRBV11-2	TRBJ2-2	-	few	CASSFRSDSTGELFF	TGTGCCAGCAGCTTTCGCTCGGACAGCACCGGGGAGCTGTTTTTT
TRBV19	TRBJ1-5	-	-	CASKLNDQPQHF	TGTGCCAGTAAGCTGAATGATCAGCCCCAGCATTTT
TRBV7-2	TRBJ2-5	TRBD2	few	CASSAWGAGGQETQYF	TGTGCCAGCAGCGCCTGGGGTGCGGGGGGGCAAGAGACCCAGTACTTC
TRBV28	TRBJ1-1	TRBD1	few	CASSLLTGAEAFF	TGTGCCAGCAGTTTACTAACAGGGGCTGAAGCTTTCTTT
TRBV28	TRBJ1-1	-	-	CASSRGTVNTEAFF	TGTGCCAGCAGTCGCGGGACGGTGAACACTGAAGCTTTCTTT
TRBV10-2	TRBJ1-1	-	many	CASSEVSKRGTEAFF	TGCGCCAGCAGTGAAGTCAGCAAGAGGGGCACTGAAGCTTTCTTT
TRBV28	TRBJ1-4	-	once	CASSSAPDSATNEKLFF	TGTGCCAGCAGTTCCGCCCCCGACAGCGCAACTAATGAAAAACTGTTTTTT
TRBV6-2/TRBV6-3	TRBJ2-7	TRBD1	few	CASSYSFTGAEQYF	TGTGCCAGCAGTTACTCGTTTACAGGGGCCGAGCAGTACTTC
TRBV6-6	TRBJ2-7	-	many	CASTLDSPYEQYF	TGTGCCAGCACTTTGGACAGCCCCTACGAGCAGTACTTC
TRBV7-3	TRBJ2-1	-	once	CASSLTRNSADEQFF	TGTGCCAGCAGCTTAACGAGGAATAGTGCAGATGAGCAGTTCTTC
TRBV20-1	TRBJ2-3	-	-	CSAKRDTQYF	TGCAGTGCCAAGAGGGATACGCAGTATTTT
TRBV7-2	TRBJ2-7	-	-	CASSLRLVAYKQYF	TGTGCCAGCAGCTTGCGGCTGGTCGCCTACAAGCAGTACTTC
TRBV27	TRBJ2-3	TRBD1	few	CASSSPGQGTDTQYF	TGTGCCAGCAGTTCTCCGGGACAGGGCACAGATACGCAGTATTTT
TRBV20-1	TRBJ1-1	-	-	CSASGLRATEAFF	TGCAGTGCTAGTGGCCTTCGCGCGACTGAAGCTTTCTTT
TRBV2	TRBJ1-2	-	few	CASSLEGWYGYTF	TGTGCCAGCAGCCTCGAGGGTTGGTATGGCTACACCTTC
TRBV7-8	TRBJ1-1	-	medium-sized	CASSLAGNTEAFF	TGTGCCAGCAGCTTAGCAGGGAACACTGAAGCTTTCTTT
TRBV28	TRBJ2-3	TRBD1	-	CASSLRVQGADTQYF	TGTGCCAGCAGTTTAAGGGTTCAGGGGGCAGATACGCAGTATTTT